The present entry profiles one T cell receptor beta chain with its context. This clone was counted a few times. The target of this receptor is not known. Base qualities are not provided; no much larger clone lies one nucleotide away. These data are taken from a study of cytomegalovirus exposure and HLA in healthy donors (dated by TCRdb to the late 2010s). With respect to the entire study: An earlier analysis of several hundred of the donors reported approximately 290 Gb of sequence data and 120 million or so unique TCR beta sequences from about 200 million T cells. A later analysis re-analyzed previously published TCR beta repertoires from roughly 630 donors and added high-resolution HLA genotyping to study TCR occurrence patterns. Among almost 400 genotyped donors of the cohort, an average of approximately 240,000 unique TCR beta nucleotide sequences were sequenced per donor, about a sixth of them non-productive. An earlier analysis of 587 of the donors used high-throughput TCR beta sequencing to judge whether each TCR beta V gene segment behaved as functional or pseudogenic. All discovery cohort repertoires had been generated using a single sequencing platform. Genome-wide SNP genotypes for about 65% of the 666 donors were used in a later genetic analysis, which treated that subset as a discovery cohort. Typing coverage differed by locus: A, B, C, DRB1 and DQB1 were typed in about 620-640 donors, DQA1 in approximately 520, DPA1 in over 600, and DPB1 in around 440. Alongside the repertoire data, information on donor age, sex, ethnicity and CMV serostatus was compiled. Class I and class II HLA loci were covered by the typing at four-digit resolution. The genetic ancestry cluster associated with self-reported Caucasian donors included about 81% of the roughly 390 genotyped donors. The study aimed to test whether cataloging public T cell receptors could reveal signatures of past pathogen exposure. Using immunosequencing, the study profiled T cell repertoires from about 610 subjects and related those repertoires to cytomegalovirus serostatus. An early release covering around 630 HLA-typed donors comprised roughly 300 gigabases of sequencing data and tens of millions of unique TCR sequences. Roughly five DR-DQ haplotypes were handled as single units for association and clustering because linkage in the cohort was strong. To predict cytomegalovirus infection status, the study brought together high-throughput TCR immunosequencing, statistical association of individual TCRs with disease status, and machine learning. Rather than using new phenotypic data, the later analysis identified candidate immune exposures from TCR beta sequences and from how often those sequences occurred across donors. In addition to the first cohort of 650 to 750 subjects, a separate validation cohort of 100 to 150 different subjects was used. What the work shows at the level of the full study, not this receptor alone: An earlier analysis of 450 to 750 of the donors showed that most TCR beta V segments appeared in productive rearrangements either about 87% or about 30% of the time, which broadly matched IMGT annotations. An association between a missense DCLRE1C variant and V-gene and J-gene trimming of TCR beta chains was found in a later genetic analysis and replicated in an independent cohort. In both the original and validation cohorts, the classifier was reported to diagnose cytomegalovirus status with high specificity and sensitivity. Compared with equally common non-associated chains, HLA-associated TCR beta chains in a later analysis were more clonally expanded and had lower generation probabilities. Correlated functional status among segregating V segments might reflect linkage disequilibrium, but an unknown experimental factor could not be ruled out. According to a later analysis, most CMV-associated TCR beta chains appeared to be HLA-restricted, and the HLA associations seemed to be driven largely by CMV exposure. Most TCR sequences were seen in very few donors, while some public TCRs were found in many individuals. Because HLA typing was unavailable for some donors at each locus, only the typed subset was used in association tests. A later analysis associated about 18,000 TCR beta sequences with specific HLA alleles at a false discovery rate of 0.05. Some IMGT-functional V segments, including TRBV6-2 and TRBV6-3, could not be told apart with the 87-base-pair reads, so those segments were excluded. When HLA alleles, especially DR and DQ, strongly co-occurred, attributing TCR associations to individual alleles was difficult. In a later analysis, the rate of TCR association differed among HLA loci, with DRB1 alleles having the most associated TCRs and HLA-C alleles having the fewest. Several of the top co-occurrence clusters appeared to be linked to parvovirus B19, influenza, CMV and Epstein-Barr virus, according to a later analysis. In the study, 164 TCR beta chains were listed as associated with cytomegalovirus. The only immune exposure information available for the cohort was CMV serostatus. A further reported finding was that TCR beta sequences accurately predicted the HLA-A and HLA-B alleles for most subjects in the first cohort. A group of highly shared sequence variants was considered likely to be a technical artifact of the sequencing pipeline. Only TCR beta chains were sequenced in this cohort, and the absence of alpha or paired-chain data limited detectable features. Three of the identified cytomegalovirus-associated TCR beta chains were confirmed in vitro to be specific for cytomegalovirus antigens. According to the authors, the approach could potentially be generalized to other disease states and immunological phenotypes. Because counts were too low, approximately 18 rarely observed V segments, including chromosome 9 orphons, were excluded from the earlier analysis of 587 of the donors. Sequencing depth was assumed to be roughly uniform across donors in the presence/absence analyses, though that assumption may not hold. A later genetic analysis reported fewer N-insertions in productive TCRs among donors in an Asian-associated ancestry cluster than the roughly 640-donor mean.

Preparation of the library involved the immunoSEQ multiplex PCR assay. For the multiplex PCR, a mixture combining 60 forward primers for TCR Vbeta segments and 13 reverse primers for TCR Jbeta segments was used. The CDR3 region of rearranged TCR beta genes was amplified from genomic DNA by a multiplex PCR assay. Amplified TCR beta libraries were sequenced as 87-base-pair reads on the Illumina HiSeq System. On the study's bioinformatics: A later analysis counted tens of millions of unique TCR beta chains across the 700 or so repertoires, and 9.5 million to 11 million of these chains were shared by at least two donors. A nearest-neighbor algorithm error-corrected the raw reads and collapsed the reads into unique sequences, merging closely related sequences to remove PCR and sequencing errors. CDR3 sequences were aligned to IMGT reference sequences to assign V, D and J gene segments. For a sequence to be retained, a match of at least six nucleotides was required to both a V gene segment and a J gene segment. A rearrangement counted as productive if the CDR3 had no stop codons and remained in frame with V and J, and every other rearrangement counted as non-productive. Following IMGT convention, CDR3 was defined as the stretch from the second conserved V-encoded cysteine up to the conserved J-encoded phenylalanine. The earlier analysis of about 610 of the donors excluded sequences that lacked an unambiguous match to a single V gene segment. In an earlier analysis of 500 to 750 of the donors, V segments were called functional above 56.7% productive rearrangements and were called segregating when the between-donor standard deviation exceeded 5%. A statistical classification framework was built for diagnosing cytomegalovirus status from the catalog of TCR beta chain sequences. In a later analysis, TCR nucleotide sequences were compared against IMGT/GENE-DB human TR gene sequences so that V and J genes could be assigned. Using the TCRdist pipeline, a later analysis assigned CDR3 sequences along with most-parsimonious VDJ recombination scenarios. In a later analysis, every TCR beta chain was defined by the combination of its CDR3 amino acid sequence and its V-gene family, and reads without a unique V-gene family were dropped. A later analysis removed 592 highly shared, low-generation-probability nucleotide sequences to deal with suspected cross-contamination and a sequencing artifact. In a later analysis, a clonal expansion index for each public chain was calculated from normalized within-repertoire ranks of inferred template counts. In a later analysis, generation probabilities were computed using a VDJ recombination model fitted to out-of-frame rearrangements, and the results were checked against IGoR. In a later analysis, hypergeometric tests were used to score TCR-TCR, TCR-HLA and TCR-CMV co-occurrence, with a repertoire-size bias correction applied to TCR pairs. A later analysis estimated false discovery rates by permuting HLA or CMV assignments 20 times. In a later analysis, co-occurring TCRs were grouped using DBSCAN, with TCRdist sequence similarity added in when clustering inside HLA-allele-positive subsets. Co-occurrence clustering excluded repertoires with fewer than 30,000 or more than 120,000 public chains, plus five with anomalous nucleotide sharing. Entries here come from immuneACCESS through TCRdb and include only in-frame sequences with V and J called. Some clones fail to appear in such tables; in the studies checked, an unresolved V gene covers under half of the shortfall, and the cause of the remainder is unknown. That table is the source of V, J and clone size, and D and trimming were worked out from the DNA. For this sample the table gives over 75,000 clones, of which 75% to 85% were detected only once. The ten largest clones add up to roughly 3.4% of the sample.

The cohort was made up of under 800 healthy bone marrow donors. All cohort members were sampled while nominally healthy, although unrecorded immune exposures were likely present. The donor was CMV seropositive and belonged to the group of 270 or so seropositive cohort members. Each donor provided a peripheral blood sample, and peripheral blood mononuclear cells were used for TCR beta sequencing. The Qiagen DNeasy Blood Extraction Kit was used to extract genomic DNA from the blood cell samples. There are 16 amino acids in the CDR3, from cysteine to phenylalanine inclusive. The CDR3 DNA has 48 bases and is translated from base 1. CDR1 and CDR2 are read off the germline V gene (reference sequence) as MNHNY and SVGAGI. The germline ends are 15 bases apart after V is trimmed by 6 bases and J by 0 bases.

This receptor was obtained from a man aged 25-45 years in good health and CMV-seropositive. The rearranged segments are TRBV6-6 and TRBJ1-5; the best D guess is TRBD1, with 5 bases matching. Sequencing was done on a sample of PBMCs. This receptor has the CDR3 CASRSDSSYSNQPQHF. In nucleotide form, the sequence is TGTGCCAGCAGATCCGACAGTTCTTATAGCAATCAGCCCCAGCATTTT.